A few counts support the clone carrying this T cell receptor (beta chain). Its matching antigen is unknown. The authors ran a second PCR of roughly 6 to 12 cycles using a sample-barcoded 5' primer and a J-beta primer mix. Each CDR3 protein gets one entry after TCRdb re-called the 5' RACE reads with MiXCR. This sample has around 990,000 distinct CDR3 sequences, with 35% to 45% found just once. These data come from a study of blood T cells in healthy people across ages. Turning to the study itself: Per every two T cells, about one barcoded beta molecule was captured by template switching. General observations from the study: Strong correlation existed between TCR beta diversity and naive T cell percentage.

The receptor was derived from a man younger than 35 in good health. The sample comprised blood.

The CDR3 DNA reads as TGCAGTGCTAGAGATTTCGGAGGGGGAGGGGATGGCTACACCTTC. This sequence encodes CSARDFGGGGDGYTF. V usage is TRBV20-1 and J usage is TRBJ1-2, with TRBD1 as a possible D gene (6 bases). The germline V gene encodes CDR1 DFQATT and CDR2 SNEGSKA (reference sequence). The V gene lost 0 bases and the J gene lost 6 bases, with 17 bases spanning the gap. This CDR3 contains 15 residues.